This section outlines one T cell receptor (beta chain) sequence together with its context. Its antigen is unknown. UMIs and a universal primer site were added when TCR cDNA was made by 5'RACE template switching. TCRdb itself ran the 5' RACE reads through MiXCR, one entry per CDR3 protein. The table shows 300,000 to 400,000 distinct CDR3 sequences, with more than 8.5% occurring only once. Germline V gives CDR1 SQVTM, CDR2 ANQGSEA. V lost 0 bases and J 4 bases, leaving 17 bases between the germline ends. This CDR3 is built from 16 residues. The data originate from a study of T cells after yellow fever vaccination. Points from the study as a whole: Post-booster samples contained most primary-vaccination clones (about 96% CD4, about 90% CD8).

The source of this sequence is a man between 18 and 35 years old who received the YFV17D yellow fever vaccine. The sample in question was PBMCs, obtained on the day of the first yellow fever vaccination. The gene calls are TRBV29-1 and TRBJ2-3; D gene unclear. Written as DNA, the CDR3 is TGCAGCGTTGAAGATCGGTCGATCAGCACGGCAGATACGCAGTATTTT. It codes for CSVEDRSISTADTQYF.